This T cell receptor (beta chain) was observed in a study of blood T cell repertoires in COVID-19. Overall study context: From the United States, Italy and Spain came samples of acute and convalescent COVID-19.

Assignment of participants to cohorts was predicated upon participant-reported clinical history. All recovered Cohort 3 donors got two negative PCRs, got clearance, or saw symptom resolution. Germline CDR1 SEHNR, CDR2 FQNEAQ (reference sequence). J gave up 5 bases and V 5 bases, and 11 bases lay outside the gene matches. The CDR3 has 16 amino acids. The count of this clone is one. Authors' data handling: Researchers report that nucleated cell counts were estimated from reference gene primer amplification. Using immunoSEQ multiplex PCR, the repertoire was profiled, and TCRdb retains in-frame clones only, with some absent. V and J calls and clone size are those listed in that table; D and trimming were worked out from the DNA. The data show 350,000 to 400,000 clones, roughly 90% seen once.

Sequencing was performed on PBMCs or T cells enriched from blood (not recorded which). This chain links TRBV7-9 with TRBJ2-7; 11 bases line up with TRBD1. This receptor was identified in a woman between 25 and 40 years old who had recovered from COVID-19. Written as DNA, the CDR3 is TGTGCCAGCAGCCCCGCCCTCGGACAGGGGGCTCACGAGCAGTACTTC. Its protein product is CASSPALGQGAHEQYF.